Here is one TCR beta chain with its context. Its recognized antigen is unknown. Per-nucleotide qualities are absent, and no much larger clonotype sits a single base away. The time point label for this specimen denotes: blood sample drawn before combined kidney and bone marrow transplant. Unstimulated Tregs (CD4+CD25+CD127-), CD4+ non-Tregs (CD4+CD25-), CD4 and CD8 cells were FACS-sorted from thawed PBMCs. Patients were several combined kidney and bone marrow transplant recipients from the ITN036ST trial, and only these trial subjects had samples available. Healthy control blood was separated into PBMCs by Ficoll density gradient and cryopreserved, and patient PBMCs were collected both before and after transplant. The source of the sample is a study of Tregs in tolerant kidney transplant recipients (dated by TCRdb to about 2019). With regard to the full study: The transplants used related donors along with nonmyeloablative bone marrow transplantation, and in the human trials mixed chimerism was transient. The study used TCRbeta sequencing to identify donor-specific regulatory T cells before combined kidney and bone marrow transplantation, then tracked those cells after transplant.

V is pared back by 1 base and J by 9 bases, with 10 bases lying between the germline termini. The CDR3 numbers 14 residues from cysteine through phenylalanine. Only the CDR3 region is kept as DNA, spanning 42 bases read in frame from base 1. The germline V gene yields SGHTA for CDR1 and FQGNSA for CDR2. Results the study describes overall, beyond this receptor: Biological reproducibility was not directly assessed, although technical replication error appeared to be minimal. In tolerant patients, donor-specific Tregs expanded more than Tregs overall, which suggests antigen-driven rather than nonspecific expansion. Because only a small number of patients were included, the study had limitations, and the results will need to be validated in larger populations as well as under other immunosuppression protocols. Expanding Tregs with activated donor B cells appeared to identify the most biologically relevant and donor-specific TCRbeta repertoire. Because the PCR primers were changed over time for some patients, nucleotide-level comparison could not be performed across the samples from those patients.

For TCRbeta CDR3 sequencing, genomic DNA was extracted from sorted cells using the QIAGEN DNeasy Blood and Tissue Kit. High-throughput TCRbeta CDR3 sequencing, which included PCR amplification with bias correction and internal controls, was done commercially through immunoSEQ. In the source study's methods: Unique productive TCRbeta sequences were defined by CDR3 nucleotide sequence when primers matched and otherwise by CDR3 amino acid sequence together with Vbeta and Jbeta genes. To correct for sorting error, sequences found in more than one sorted population at a frequency ratio of 2:1 or less were discarded, and the remaining shared sequences were assigned to the population with the higher frequency. Donor-reactive sequences were defined as at least 5-fold expanded in CFSE-low cells versus unstimulated cells, with frequency of at least 0.01% in CFSE-low cells. Jensen-Shannon divergence, calculated on the top 100 TCRbeta sequences ranked by frequency, was used to quantify repertoire divergence. When a sample had multiple sequencing runs, each run was corrected for sorting error separately and the runs were then pooled. The clones in this table, taken by TCRdb from immuneACCESS, are in-frame only. Not every clone is retained; where verified, under half of the shortfall comes from an unresolved V gene, and the cause of the rest is unknown. The V and J calls and clone size are taken from that table; D and trimming were inferred from the DNA. Present in this sample are about 100,000 clones, roughly 93% of which were seen just once. The ten top clones hold 0.46% of the sample.

The sequences come from CD4+ T cells from blood, collected before the transplant. The TCR was taken from a human donor who received a combined kidney and bone marrow transplant. Rearrangement joined TRBV7-2 to TRBJ1-6, and the D gene may be TRBD1, 5 bases matching. The DNA sequence follows: TGTGCCAGCAGCTTAGGGGCAGGGCTTTCACCCCTCCACTTT. It codes for CASSLGAGLSPLHF.